The next 24 T cell receptor beta chains were all read from a single sample in a study of blood T cell repertoires in COVID-19. Profiled with immunoSEQ multiplex PCR; TCRdb holds only in-frame clones, not every one. The sample lists fewer than 250,000 clones; roughly 80% were seen once. The sequenced material came from peripheral blood. Source of these receptors: a woman aged 70-85 years with acute or convalescent COVID-19.

This chain links TRBV6-2 or TRBV6-3 with TRBJ2-7, with 7 bases that match TRBD1. Germline V gene data show CDR1 as MNHEY and CDR2 as SVGEGT. The CDR3 extends over 12 amino acids. V was clipped by 5 bases and J by 2 bases; unmatched bases: 0. The CDR3 bases are TGTGCCAGCAGTACAGGGGCCTACGAGCAGTACTTC. It yields the protein CASSTGAYEQYF.

This clone occurred once. The genes are TRBV27 and TRBJ2-7; D not resolved. The germline V and J ends were trimmed by 4 bases and 0 bases, with 4 bases remaining between them. There are 12 residues in the CDR3. The germline gives CDR1 MNHEY, CDR2 SMNVEV (reference sequence). The chain's CDR3 is CASSSGSYEQYF. CDR3 nucleotide sequence: TGTGCCAGCAGTTCCGGCTCCTACGAGCAGTACTTC.

The V and J genes are TRBV13 and TRBJ2-1, with a possible D match to TRBD2 (6 bases). This CDR3 spans 17 amino acids. V gave up 5 bases and J gave up 0 bases, with 17 bases separating them. Germline loops: CDR1 PRHDT, CDR2 FYEKMQ (reference sequence). DNA of the CDR3: TGTGCCAGCAGCCCGCTATTGCGGGAAAGCTCCTACAATGAGCAGTTCTTC. This gives the protein CASSPLLRESSYNEQFF. Supplemented by reference TRBV13 and TRBJ2-1, the full variable domain reads AAGVIQSPRHLIKEKRETATLKCYPIPRHDTVYWYQQGPGQDPQFLISFYEKMQSDKGSIPDRFSAQQFSDYHSELNMSSLELGDSALYFCASSPLLRESSYNEQFFGPGTRLTVL.

This clone was recorded many times. The chain is built from TRBV7-2 and TRBJ2-7, with a weak D call TRBD2 (6 bases). The CDR3 spans 15 residues. V was cut by 5 bases and J by 4 bases, with 18 bases left in between. Germline CDR1 and CDR2: SGHTA and FQGNSA. The CDR3 sequence: CASSLGDGGLYEQYF. For the CDR3, the DNA is TGTGCCAGCAGCCTGGGTGACGGGGGTCTGTACGAGCAGTACTTC.

Ten or more counts support this clone. The chain joins TRBV7-2 to TRBJ2-7; D is possibly TRBD1 (5 bases). The CDR3 is 15 residues long. Germline V CDR1 and CDR2: SGHTA, FQGNSA. Trimming pared 1 base from V and 0 bases from J, leaving 10 bases between. CDR3 protein: CASSLVWQGSYEQYF. The CDR3 nucleotides read TGTGCCAGCAGCTTAGTATGGCAGGGCTCCTACGAGCAGTACTTC.

This chain links TRBV2 with TRBJ1-5; 7 bases match TRBD1. V dropped 3 bases and J dropped 0; count of bases not matched to a gene: 2. Germline CDR1 is SNHLY and CDR2 is FYNNEI. The CDR3 length is 15 residues. CDR3 sequence (DNA): TGTGCCAGCAGTGAGGGACAGCTTAGCAATCAGCCCCAGCATTTT. Its translation is CASSEGQLSNQPQHF.

The chain combines TRBV5-8 with TRBJ1-1; D is possibly TRBD1 (5 bases). Germline CDR1 SGHTS, CDR2 YDEGEE. The CDR3 has 15 amino acids. V lost 1 base to trimming and J lost 3 bases, with 13 bases between them. The CDR3 DNA follows: TGTGCCAGCAGCTTGATGTGGGGCGCGGACACTGAAGCTTTCTTT. Amino acid sequence: CASSLMWGADTEAFF. Looking up the rest from reference TRBV5-8 and TRBJ1-1 gives the full variable domain: EAGVTQSPTHLIKTRGQQATLRCSPISGHTSVYWYQQALGLGLQFLLWYDEGEERNRGNFPPRFSGRQFPNYSSELNVNALELEDSALYLCASSLMWGADTEAFFGQGTRLTVV.

The rearrangement joins TRBV2 to TRBJ2-4; weak D call: TRBD2 (7 bases). V gave up 3 bases and J gave up 3 bases, with 12 bases separating them. In germline, CDR1 is SNHLY, CDR2 FYNNEI. The CDR3 extends over 15 amino acids. The DNA of the CDR3 is TGTGCCAGCAGTGAGGGGGGGGCTGGCAAAAACATTCAGTACTTC. This encodes CASSEGGAGKNIQYF.

This chain uses TRBV3-1 (or the pseudogene TRBV3-2) with TRBJ2-7, with TRBD1 matching over 10 bases. V shed 4 bases and J 3 bases; nucleotides not matched to a gene: 6. The germline CDR1 and CDR2 sequences are LGHDT and YNNKEL (reference sequence). This CDR3 spans 15 amino acids. The CDR3 nucleotides are TGTGCCAGCAGCCCGACCGGGACAGGGGTCTACGAGCAGTACTTC. Translation gives CASSPTGTGVYEQYF.

This clone was found a few times. The chain couples TRBV6-6 to TRBJ1-1; 11 nucleotides match TRBD1. Germline CDR1 is MNHNY and CDR2 is SVGAGI (reference sequence). The CDR3 is made up of 16 amino acids. V dropped 2 bases and J dropped 4; count of bases not matched to a gene: 6. The DNA for the CDR3 is TGTGCCAGCAGTTACGTTTGGACAGGGGGCGGCACTGAAGCTTTCTTT. This codes for CASSYVWTGGGTEAFF.

The V and J genes are TRBV10-2 and TRBJ1-2, with TRBD1 matching 10 bases. This CDR3 spans 14 amino acids. V was pared by 2 bases and J by 8 bases, with 5 bases of the junction left unmatched. Germline assignment: CDR1 WSHSY and CDR2 SAAADI. The CDR3 DNA reads as TGCGCCAGCAGTGAGATAGGACAGGGGGGAGGCTACACCTTC. Its translation: CASSEIGQGGGYTF.

Only a few counts were recorded for this clone. The rearrangement joins TRBV14 to TRBJ1-1; D uncertain. CDR3 length equals 14 residues. V lost 8 bases to trimming and J lost 4 bases, with 17 bases between them. CDR1 SGHDN and CDR2 FVKESK come from the germline V gene. The CDR3 loop reads CASQPGIIGTEAFF. DNA of the CDR3: TGTGCCAGCCAACCGGGGATTATAGGCACTGAAGCTTTCTTT.

The sample holds a few counts of this clone. This chain uses TRBV7-2 with TRBJ2-3; 10 bases align to TRBD2. The CDR3 is 16 amino acids. CDR1 and CDR2 (germline): SGHTA, FQGNSA. Trimming at V came to 0 bases and at J to 2 bases, leaving 2 bases not matched to a gene. CDR3 bases: TGTGCCAGCAGCTTAGCGCTAGCGGGGGACACAGATACGCAGTATTTT. The encoded protein is CASSLALAGDTDTQYF.

This chain connects TRBV24-1 to TRBJ2-7; 7 bases are shared with TRBD1. From germline, CDR1 is KGHDR and CDR2 SFDVKD. The CDR3 consists of 16 residues. V was pared by 3 bases and J by 3 bases, with 10 bases of the junction left unmatched. CDR3 sequence reads: CATSDPKGDSNYEQYF. CDR3 sequence (DNA): TGTGCCACCAGTGATCCAAAGGGGGACAGCAACTACGAGCAGTACTTC.

V usage is TRBV29-1 and J usage is TRBJ1-4; 7 bases align to TRBD1. The V segment lost 5 bases and the J segment 4 bases; nucleotides outside the gene matches: 4. Per germline, CDR1 SQVTM and CDR2 ANQGSEA. The CDR3 extends over 13 amino acids. As DNA, the CDR3 is TGCAGCGTTCGGGACAGCGTTAATGAAAAACTGTTTTTT. This codes for CSVRDSVNEKLFF. The full variable domain, its missing parts supplied by reference TRBV29-1 and TRBJ1-4, is SAVISQKPSRDICQRGTSLTIQCQVDSQVTMMFWYRQQPGQSLTLIATANQGSEATYESGFVIDKFPISRPNLTFSTLTVSNMSPEDSSIYLCSVRDSVNEKLFFGSGTQLSVL.

The chain recombines TRBV15 with TRBJ2-1; 10 nucleotides match TRBD1. The CDR3 is 19 amino acids. The germline V gene has CDR1 LNHNV and CDR2 YYDKDF (reference sequence). Germline trimming cut 0 bases from V and 5 bases from J; bases unmatched to any gene: 13. CDR3 nucleotide sequence: TGTGCCACCAGCAGAGAGCCCGCCCCGGGACAGGGGAATGACAATGAGCAGTTCTTC. Its protein is CATSREPAPGQGNDNEQFF.

This chain links TRBV5-1 with TRBJ1-2; 10 bases map to TRBD1. V lost 0 bases to trimming and J lost 8 bases; unmatched junction nucleotides: 1. The germline CDR1 and CDR2 sequences are SGHRS and YFSETQ. The CDR3 has 13 residues. Here the CDR3 reads CASSLETGGGYTF. The CDR3 DNA reads TGCGCCAGCAGCTTGGAGACAGGGGGCGGCTACACCTTC.

This clone turned up a few times. The genes are TRBV3-1 (or the pseudogene TRBV3-2) and TRBJ2-2, with D hard to call. Germline CDR1 is LGHDT and CDR2 is YNNKEL (reference sequence). This CDR3 is built from 15 residues. Trimming took off 4 bases at V and 4 bases at J, with 13 bases between the two ends. This chain's CDR3 is CASSLLDPSTGELFF. The CDR3 DNA is TGTGCCAGCAGCCTGCTAGACCCATCCACCGGGGAGCTGTTTTTT.

The rearrangement uses TRBV5-4 and TRBJ2-3; D call uncertain. The CDR3 contains 14 residues. V shed 3 bases and J shed 4 bases, with 12 bases lying between them. CDR1 is SGHNT and CDR2 is YYREEE in the germline V gene (reference sequence). The CDR3 region is CASSSSLGPDTQYF. CDR3 DNA: TGTGCCAGCAGCTCATCCCTTGGGCCAGATACGCAGTATTTT.

This clone was found many times. DNA of the CDR3: TGTGCCAGCAGTTTAACAGGGCAGTCGTTCACCGGGGAGCTGTTTTTT. It specifies CASSLTGQSFTGELFF. V gene TRBV28 combines with J gene TRBJ2-2, with a possible D match to TRBD1 (6 bases). Trimming removed 2 bases at V and 4 bases at J, with 14 bases between. This CDR3 comprises 16 residues. Germline CDR1 is MDHEN and CDR2 is SYDVKM.

The chain uses TRBV18 and TRBJ2-3; D not resolved. Between the trimmed V and J ends, which lost 0 bases and 2 bases, there was a span of 9 bases. This CDR3 has 15 amino acids. Germline CDR1 KGHSH, CDR2 LQKENI. The CDR3 region has the DNA TGTGCCAGCTCACCACCATCTACTTACACAGATACGCAGTATTTT. Its translation is CASSPPSTYTDTQYF.

The rearrangement links TRBV3-1 (or the pseudogene TRBV3-2) to TRBJ2-3; D not resolved. V lost 2 bases and J lost 1, with 13 bases in between. CDR1 LGHDT and CDR2 YNNKEL come from the germline V gene (reference sequence). The CDR3 has 16 amino acids. In DNA form, the CDR3 reads TGTGCCAGCAGCCAAAATTGGGCAGGTCGCACAGATACGCAGTATTTT. This codes for CASSQNWAGRTDTQYF.

The chain uses TRBV11-2 and TRBJ2-7, with 7 nucleotides matching TRBD1. This CDR3 contains 14 residues. Trimming cost V 0 bases and J 2 bases; bases outside gene matches: 1. Germline CDR1 is SGHAT and CDR2 is FQNNGV. The CDR3 region is CASSLETGPYEQYF. In nucleotides, the CDR3 is TGTGCCAGCAGCTTAGAGACAGGGCCCTACGAGCAGTACTTC.

This chain uses TRBV2 with TRBJ2-5; TRBD1 is a possible D gene (5 bases). The germline gives CDR1 SNHLY, CDR2 FYNNEI. V was cut by 2 bases and J by 1 base, with 11 bases left in between. The CDR3 is 15 residues long. DNA for the CDR3: TGTGCCAGCAGTGAACAGGGTCTGGGCCAAGAGACCCAGTACTTC. Translation gives CASSEQGLGQETQYF.